The 19 T cell receptor beta chains listed next were all sequenced from one sample in a study of tumor-infiltrating lymphocytes in primary liver carcinoma. It was unsorted whole blood that yielded blood RNA, and germline DNA was also extracted. A constant-region primer served to make TCR beta cDNA from approximately 490 ng total RNA. Three nested multiplex PCR rounds, a slightly modified ARM-PCR method, built the TCR beta libraries. Running 10 cycles apiece, the first two PCR rounds relied on TRBV1-TRBV30 forward primers together with a C-beta reverse primer. TCRdb ran MiXCR on the multiplex PCR reads and lists one entry per CDR3 protein. This table has about 320,000 distinct CDR3 sequences, about 62% appearing once. The specimen was peripheral blood. The receptors originated from a man aged 40-49 years with primary liver carcinoma and hepatitis B virus infection.

As to this clonotype: A read error may produce the germline difference seen at one junction end. The chain joins TRBV11-3 to TRBJ2-3, with D perhaps matching TRBD1 (8 bases). Germline V CDR1 and CDR2: SGHNT, YENEEA. The CDR3 contains 15 residues. The CDR3 DNA follows: TGTGTCAGCAGCTTGGGGGGGACAGGCCCAGATACGCAGTATTTT. Residues: CVSSLGGTGPDTQYF.

Notes on this clonotype: One junction end disagrees with the germline gene, perhaps due to a read error. V usage is TRBV11-2 and J usage is TRBJ1-5; D may be TRBD2 (6 bases). The J call may be in error: the DNA end matches TRBJ2-3 better. CDR1 is SGHAT and CDR2 is FQNNGV in the germline V gene. CDR3 length: 15 residues. The CDR3 loop is CSSSLEGREDQPQYF. The CDR3 DNA follows: TGCTCCAGCAGCTTAGAGGGCAGGGAGGATCAGCCCCAGTATTTT.

The chain carries TRBV6-5 and TRBJ2-7, with D perhaps being TRBD1 or TRBD2 (6 bases each). Trimming stripped 7 bases from V and 4 bases from J, with 20 bases between. The germline V gene has CDR1 MNHEY and CDR2 SVGAGI. This CDR3 contains 15 residues. The CDR3 sequence: CASTRTGSGAYEQYF. As DNA, the CDR3 is TGTGCCAGCACTCGAACAGGGTCGGGGGCGTACGAGCAGTACTTC.

The J gene is TRBJ1-2, the V gene TRBV24-1, with 7 bases fitting TRBD1. The V gene end was trimmed by 2 bases and the J gene end by 2 bases; junction bases not matched to a gene: 4. The CDR3 totals 15 residues. Germline values: CDR1 KGHDR, CDR2 SFDVKD. The CDR3 bases are TGTGCCACCAGTGATTCGGACAGGCCGAACTATGGCTACACCTTC. Its protein product is CATSDSDRPNYGYTF.

Concerning this clonotype itself: Since a much larger clone is just one base distant, this may be a read error. This chain uses TRBV6-1 with TRBJ2-3; D unclear. This CDR3 spans 14 amino acids. The germline V gene has CDR1 MNHNS and CDR2 SASEGT. The CDR3 reads CASKASHSIDTQYF. In nucleotides, the CDR3 is TGTGCCAGCAAGGCCAGCCATAGCATAGATACGCAGTATTTT.

In the case of this clonotype: A junction boundary mismatches the germline segment, possibly from a read error. The CDR3, as DNA: TGCGGTGCTAGAGTAGCCCGAGAGATGTTC. Translation gives CGARVAREMF. The chain has TRBV20-1 and TRBJ1-2; D ambiguous. The germline V gene has CDR1 DFQATT and CDR2 SNEGSKA (reference sequence). CDR3 size: 10 residues.

Concerning this clonotype itself: This is likely a read error, given that the CDR3 carries no conserved phenylalanine or tryptophan at its end. The rearrangement uses TRBV6-6 and TRBJ2-7; 10 nucleotides align to TRBD2. The ends lost 5 bases at V and 2 bases at J; junction bases unmatched: 9. Germline V CDR1 and CDR2: MNHNY, SVGAGI (reference sequence). CDR3 length: 16 residues. The CDR3 DNA follows: TGTGCCAGCAGTCATCGAGCGGGAGGGTCTACCTACGAGCAGTACTCC. Translating gives CASSHRAGGSTYEQYS.

This clonotype has a handful of counts. Germline and junction disagree at one end, which may indicate a read error. The rearrangement links TRBV29-1 to TRBJ2-1; 10 positions agree with TRBD2. Per germline, CDR1 SQVTM and CDR2 ANQGSEA. This CDR3 is built from 12 residues. The CDR3 reads CSVPSGSLEQLF. For the CDR3, the DNA is TGCAGTGTCCCTAGCGGGAGTCTTGAGCAGCTCTTC.

With regard to this clonotype: The junction and the germline gene differ at one end; a read error may be behind it. This CDR3 reads CAISDPGRADTRYF. DNA of the CDR3: TGTGCCATCAGTGACCCCGGACGGGCAGATACGCGGTATTTT. The rearrangement uses TRBV10-3 and TRBJ2-3; D not resolved. The CDR3 covers 14 residues. Germline V gene lookup returns CDR1 ENHRY and CDR2 SYGVKD.

The table lists this clonotype with a count of one. The chain has TRBV4-1 and TRBJ1-2; no firm D call. V was shortened by 1 base and J by 7 bases, with 13 bases between the two germline ends. The CDR3 length is 14 residues. Germline assignment: CDR1 MGHRA and CDR2 YSYEKL. CDR3 sequence reads: CASSQAGVSRGYTF. The CDR3 DNA reads TGCGCCAGCAGCCAAGCCGGAGTTTCGCGTGGCTACACCTTC.

As to this clonotype: One junction end does not reproduce the germline sequence, and a read error may be involved. This sequence joins TRBV11-2 and TRBJ2-5, with TRBD2 matching 9 bases. The CDR3 runs 14 residues. Germline V gives CDR1 SGHAT, CDR2 FQNNGV. As DNA, the CDR3 is TGTGCCAGCAGCATGGGACTAGCCTTAGAGACCCAGTGCTTC. This encodes CASSMGLALETQCF.

The chain links TRBV5-4 to TRBJ2-1, with TRBD1 as a possible D gene (5 bases). CDR1 and CDR2 from the germline V gene are SGHNT and YYREEE (reference sequence). The CDR3 runs to 13 residues. Trimming cost V 3 bases and J 9 bases, with 13 bases left between them. The CDR3 region is CASSSITGVEQFF. The CDR3 DNA sequence: TGTGCCAGCAGCTCGATTACAGGTGTTGAGCAGTTCTTC.

Concerning this clonotype: This sequence may be a read error, since a much larger clone differs from it by one base. The rearrangement links TRBV4-3 to TRBJ2-3; TRBD2 is a possible D gene (5 bases). The length of the CDR3 is 15 residues. Germline V lookup: CDR1 LGHNA, CDR2 YSLEER. The CDR3 sequence: CASSQEWRNVDTEYF. The CDR3 bases are TGCGCCAGCAGCCAAGAATGGAGGAACGTGGATACGGAGTATTTT.

Concerning this clonotype itself: This could be a read error, since a much larger clone is one nucleotide away. V gene TRBV11-1 combines with J gene TRBJ2-7; 7 positions match TRBD2. Per the germline V gene, CDR1 is SGHAT and CDR2 is FQDESV (reference sequence). This CDR3 comprises 14 residues. The CDR3 spells CASSHVGGSYEHYF. CDR3 nucleotide sequence: TGTGCCAGCAGCCACGTGGGCGGGAGCTACGAGCATTACTTC.

This clonotype was seen more than once but under ten times. The gene calls are TRBV4-2 and TRBJ1-3; tentative D call: TRBD1 (5 bases). The ends were cut back, 1 base at V and 3 bases at J, with 10 bases in the middle. Germline values: CDR1 LGHNA, CDR2 YNFKEQ. The CDR3 consists of 15 residues. CDR3 nucleotide sequence: TGTGCCAGCAGCCAAGGGGGGGGTCGTGGAAACACCATATATTTT. It yields the protein CASSQGGGRGNTIYF.

Worth noting for this clonotype: At one end the junction does not follow the germline gene, possibly because of a read error. The genes are TRBV30 and TRBJ2-7, with unresolved D. This CDR3 region has 11 residues. Per the germline V gene, CDR1 is GTSNPN and CDR2 is SVGIG (reference sequence). The CDR3 DNA reads as TGTGCCTGGGGCCTCTCCTACGAGGAGTACTTC. Its translation is CAWGLSYEEYF.

In regard to this clonotype: The germline gene is not matched at one end of the junction; a read error may be the cause. J is TRBJ1-5 and V is TRBV28, with a possible D match to TRBD1 (6 bases). Per germline, CDR1 MDHEN and CDR2 SYDVKM. This CDR3 region has 14 residues. The DNA of the CDR3 is TGTGCCAGCGGACAGCATCAGAGAGGACAGCCCCGGCATTTT. Amino acids: CASGQHQRGQPRHF.

On this clonotype: Possible read error: a much larger clone is one base away. V and J are TRBV4-3 and TRBJ2-1, with 7 bases lining up with TRBD1. Trimming at V came to 0 bases and at J to 9 bases, leaving 11 bases not matched to a gene. Germline CDR1 and CDR2: LGHNA and YSLEER. This CDR3 has 16 amino acids. CDR3 sequence reads: CASSQEKGAGECEQFF. For the CDR3, the DNA is TGCGCCAGCAGCCAAGAAAAGGGGGCAGGGGAGTGTGAGCAGTTCTTC.

Of note for this clonotype: Its ends do not fully match the called genes, so a read error is possible. The chain uses TRBV12-3 or TRBV12-4 and TRBJ2-5, with D possibly matching TRBD1 (6 bases). This CDR3 has 15 amino acids. In DNA, the CDR3 is TGTGCCAGCAGTTATCCGACAGGAACGGAAGGGACCCGGTACTTC. As protein: CASSYPTGTEGTRYF.